This TCR beta chain is from a study of CD8 T cells in Susac syndrome. Study-wide context: Blood was drawn from Susac syndrome patients while they were therapy-naive, on corticosteroids, or on intravenous immunoglobulin alone.

Findings and limits, study-wide: Within total CD8+ repertoires, approximately 15 Susac-specific public clones were found, and within CD8+ TEMRA repertoires, roughly 5.

J gave up 3 bases and V 0 bases, and 6 bases lay outside the gene matches. Germline V gene sequence: CDR1 DFQATT, CDR2 SNEGSKA (reference sequence). This CDR3 is built from 15 residues. With random hexamers, reverse transcription was performed on roughly 0.45 to 1 ug of RNA. Amplification of TCR beta CDR3 used immunoSEQ multiplex PCR across 54 Vbeta and 13 Jbeta. Using its own MiXCR run on the immunoSEQ multiplex PCR reads, TCRdb lists one record per CDR3 protein. This sample has under 110,000 distinct CDR3 sequences, with approximately 94% found just once. Sequencing of TCR beta drew on CD8+ and CD4+ T cells from blood. A remark on this clonotype: What it binds is not known.

Sequencing was performed on CD8+ T cells from PBMCs. This TCR came from a human donor with Susac syndrome. This sequence joins TRBV20-1 and TRBJ2-7, with 9 bases that match TRBD2. The CDR3 is CSARDGERGDYEQYF. The CDR3 DNA is TGCAGTGCTAGAGATGGCGAGCGGGGGGACTACGAGCAGTACTTC.